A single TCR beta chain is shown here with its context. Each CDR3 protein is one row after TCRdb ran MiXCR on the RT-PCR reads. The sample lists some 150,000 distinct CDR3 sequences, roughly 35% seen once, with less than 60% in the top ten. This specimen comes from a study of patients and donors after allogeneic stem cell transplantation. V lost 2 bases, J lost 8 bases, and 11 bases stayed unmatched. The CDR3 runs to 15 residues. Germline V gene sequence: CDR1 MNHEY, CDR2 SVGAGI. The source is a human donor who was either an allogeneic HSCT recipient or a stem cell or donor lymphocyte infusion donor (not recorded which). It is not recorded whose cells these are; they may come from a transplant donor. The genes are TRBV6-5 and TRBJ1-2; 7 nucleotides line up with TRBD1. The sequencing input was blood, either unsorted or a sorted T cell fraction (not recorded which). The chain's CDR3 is CASSYGRGGVYGYTF. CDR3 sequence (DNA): TGTGCCAGCAGTTACGGGCGAGGGGGCGTTTACGGCTACACCTTC.